The 5 T cell receptor beta chains below were found in one sample sequenced in a study of CD8 T cells in ankylosing spondylitis. MiXCR was run by TCRdb on the 5' RACE reads, yielding one entry per CDR3 protein. The top ten hold 4% to 5% of the sample, which has about 230,000 distinct CDR3 sequences, roughly 8.2% seen once. Sample: blood, either unsorted or a sorted T cell fraction (not recorded which). These receptors originate from a female donor with ankylosing spondylitis or in good health (not recorded which).

This clonotype has at least ten counts. The chain uses TRBV6-2 or TRBV6-3 and TRBJ1-3; no clear D. The CDR3 totals 15 residues. V dropped 0 bases and J dropped 4 bases, with 10 bases sitting between them. CDR1 and CDR2 (germline): MNHEY, SVGEGT. The CDR3 region is CASSYSRRSGNTIYF. The DNA for the CDR3 is TGTGCCAGCAGTTACTCGAGAAGATCAGGAAACACCATATATTTT.

This clonotype was detected a few times. The V call is TRBV30, the J call TRBJ1-2; no clear D. V was clipped by 0 bases and J by 7 bases, with 12 bases between them. This CDR3 spans 13 amino acids. Germline V CDR1 and CDR2: GTSNPN, SVGIG (reference sequence). This CDR3 is CAWSVSGEGGYTF. In DNA, the CDR3 is TGTGCCTGGAGTGTTAGCGGGGAAGGTGGCTACACCTTC.

The CDR3 reads CASSLGGFNQPQHF. The CDR3 DNA reads as TGTGCCAGCAGCTTAGGGGGGTTTAATCAGCCCCAGCATTTT. The chain has TRBV7-9 and TRBJ1-5, with D perhaps TRBD1 (5 bases). V was shortened by 1 base and J by 4 bases, with 8 bases between the two germline ends. Looked up from germline, CDR1 is SEHNR and CDR2 is FQNEAQ (reference sequence). CDR3 length equals 14 residues.

In its sample, this clonotype was seen many times. The chain carries TRBV20-1 and TRBJ2-7, with 11 bases aligning to TRBD2. CDR1 and CDR2 (germline): DFQATT, SNEGSKA (reference sequence). Unmatched junction bases numbered 5, after V lost 5 bases and J lost 5 bases. The CDR3 loop spans 13 amino acids. In DNA, the CDR3 is TGCAGTGCTCCTAGCGGGAGGACGGACGAGCAGTACTTC. Translating gives CSAPSGRTDEQYF.

This clonotype came up many times. The rearrangement links TRBV4-1 to TRBJ1-6, with D possibly TRBD1 on 6 matching bases. CDR1 and CDR2 from the germline V gene are MGHRA and YSYEKL. Trimming removed 5 bases from V and 10 bases from J, with 24 bases in between. This CDR3 region has 17 residues. The CDR3 sequence: CASSSHALRDIGSPLHF. CDR3 bases: TGCGCCAGCAGCAGCCATGCCCTTAGGGACATTGGATCACCCCTCCACTTT.